Listed here is a single T cell receptor (beta chain). Its antigen is not known. Primers: 60 Vbeta forward and 13 Jbeta reverse. Sequencing used immunoSEQ multiplex PCR; TCRdb keeps in-frame clones, though not all of them. The table records approximately 69,000 clones, 65% to 80% of them present only once. These data originate in a study of cytomegalovirus exposure and HLA in healthy donors. On the study more broadly: Caucasian-associated ancestry cluster membership applied to about 77% of approximately 420 genotyped donors. Findings of the study overall: Specificity for CMV antigens was confirmed in vitro for a few of the CMV-associated chains. As a later analysis showed, a missense DCLRE1C variant was linked to trimming of TCR beta V- and J-genes.

The V end lost 5 bases, the J end lost 2 bases, and 22 bases lay between the germline ends. This CDR3 is 19 amino acids long. Per germline, CDR1 SGHVS and CDR2 FQNEAQ. The rearrangement links TRBV7-8 to TRBJ2-6, with a tentative D call TRBD1 (5 bases). Sequenced: PBMCs. The TCR comes from a man aged 35 to 55 in good health and CMV-seropositive. CDR3 sequence (DNA): TGTGCCAGCAGCCGAAGGGCCAGGGTGAAAGGTACTGGGGCCAACGTCCTGACTTTC. Its translation is CASSRRARVKGTGANVLTF.